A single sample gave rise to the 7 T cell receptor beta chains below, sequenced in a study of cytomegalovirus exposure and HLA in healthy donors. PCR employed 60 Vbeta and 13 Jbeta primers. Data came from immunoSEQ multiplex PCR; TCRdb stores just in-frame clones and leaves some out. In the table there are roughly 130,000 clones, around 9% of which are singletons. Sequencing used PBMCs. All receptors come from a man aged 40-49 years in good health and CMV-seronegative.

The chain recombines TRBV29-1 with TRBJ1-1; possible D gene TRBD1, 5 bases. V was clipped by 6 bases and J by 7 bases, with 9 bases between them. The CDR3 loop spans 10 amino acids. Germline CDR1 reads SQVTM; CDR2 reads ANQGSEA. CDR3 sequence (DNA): TGCAGCGTAAGGGGCGATGAAGCTTTCTTT. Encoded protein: CSVRGDEAFF.

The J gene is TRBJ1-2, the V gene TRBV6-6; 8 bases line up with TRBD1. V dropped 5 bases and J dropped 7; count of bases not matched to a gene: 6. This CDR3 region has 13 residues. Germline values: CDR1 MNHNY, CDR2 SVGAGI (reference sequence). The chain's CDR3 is CASSPGQGSGYTF. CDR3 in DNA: TGTGCCAGCAGTCCTGGACAGGGCTCTGGCTACACCTTC.

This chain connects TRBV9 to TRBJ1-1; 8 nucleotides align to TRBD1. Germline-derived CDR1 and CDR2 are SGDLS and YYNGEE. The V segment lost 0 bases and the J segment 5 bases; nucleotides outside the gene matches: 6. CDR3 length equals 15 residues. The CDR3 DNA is TGTGCCAGCAGCGTAGACTTCAGGGGGCGGACTGAAGCTTTCTTT. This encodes CASSVDFRGRTEAFF.

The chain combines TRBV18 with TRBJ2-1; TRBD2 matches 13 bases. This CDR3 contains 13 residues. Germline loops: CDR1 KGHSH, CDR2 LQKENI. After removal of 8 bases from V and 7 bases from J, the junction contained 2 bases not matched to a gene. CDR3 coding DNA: TGTGCCAGCGGGACTAGCGGGGCGAATGAGCAGTTCTTC. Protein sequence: CASGTSGANEQFF.

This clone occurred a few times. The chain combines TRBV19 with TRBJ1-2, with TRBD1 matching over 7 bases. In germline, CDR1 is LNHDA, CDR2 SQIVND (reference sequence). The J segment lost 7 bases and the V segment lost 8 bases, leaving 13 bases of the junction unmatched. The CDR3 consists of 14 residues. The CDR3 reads CASRSPAGGGGYTF. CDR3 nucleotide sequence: TGTGCCAGTCGCTCCCCGGCAGGGGGAGGTGGCTACACCTTC.

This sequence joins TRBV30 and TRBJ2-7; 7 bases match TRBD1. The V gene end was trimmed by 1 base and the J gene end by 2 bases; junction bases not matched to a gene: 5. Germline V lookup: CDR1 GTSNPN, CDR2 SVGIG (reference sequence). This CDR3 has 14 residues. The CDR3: CAWSAGQVTYEQYV. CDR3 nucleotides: TGTGCCTGGAGTGCTGGACAGGTAACCTACGAGCAGTACGTC.

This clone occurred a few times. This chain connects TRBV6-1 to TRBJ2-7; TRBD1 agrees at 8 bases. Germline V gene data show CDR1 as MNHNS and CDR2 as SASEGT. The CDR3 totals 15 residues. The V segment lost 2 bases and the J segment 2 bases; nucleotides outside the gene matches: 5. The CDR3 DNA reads TGTGCCAGCAGTGAAAACAGGGGGTTCCCCTACGAGCAGTACTTC. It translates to CASSENRGFPYEQYF.